This TCR beta chain was sequenced during a study of blood T cell repertoires in COVID-19. Study in general: Material from acute and convalescent COVID-19 was sourced from the United States, Italy and Spain. Sources were T cells, B-cell-depleted T cells, or PBMCs; the material itself was cDNA or gDNA.

CDR3 length equals 14 residues. V dropped 2 bases and J dropped 3 bases, with 8 bases sitting between them. The germline V gene encodes CDR1 LGHDT and CDR2 YNNKEL (reference sequence). The assay was immunoSEQ multiplex PCR, and TCRdb's table has in-frame clones only and misses some. Here the sample spans approximately 80,000 clones, about 73% being singletons. The chain has TRBV3-1 (or the pseudogene TRBV3-2) and TRBJ2-1; D may be TRBD1 (6 bases). The source of this sequence is a man between 50 and 59 years old with active or convalescent COVID-19. Sequences were obtained from peripheral blood. In nucleotides, the CDR3 is TGTGCCAGCAGCCAACAGGGGAACTACAATGAGCAGTTCTTC. Its translation: CASSQQGNYNEQFF.